This is a list of T cell receptor beta chains from one sample in a study of molecular identifiers for immune sequencing clone quantification. TCRdb analysed the PCR reads with MiXCR anew, one entry per CDR3 protein. The data contain more than 550,000 distinct CDR3 sequences, about 25% of them seen just once; the ten biggest clones take up about 0.81%. The sample was naive CD8+ T cells from blood, with Jurkat cell RNA spiked in. The receptors shown here come from a human donor in good health. Some libraries in this study had Jurkat cell RNA spiked in. Both conserved end residues are part of each CDR3. Size is omitted from some rows. Given values are once, few, many or a class for expanded clones.

V: TRBV18; J: TRBJ1-1; size: many; CDR3: CASSPPVNTEAFF
V: TRBV29-1; J: TRBJ2-3; size: -; CDR3: CSANEGLFTSTDTRYF
V: TRBV20-1; J: TRBJ2-5; size: many; CDR3: CSATRRLAGSQETQYF
V: TRBV6-6; J: TRBJ2-2; size: -; CDR3: CASSPQGPHNKLFF
V: TRBV7-2; J: TRBJ2-7; size: many; CDR3: CASSREGYSAYEQYF
V: TRBV6-2/TRBV6-3; J: TRBJ1-1; size: many; CDR3: CASSWGTMNTEAFF
V: TRBV6-2/TRBV6-3; J: TRBJ1-1; size: few; CDR3: CASSYFPGGAGALNTEAFF
V: TRBV20-1; J: TRBJ2-7; size: -; CDR3: CSARMTSYGQYF
V: TRBV6-5; J: TRBJ1-6; size: -; CDR3: CASSYLGGYNSPLHF
V: TRBV6-5; J: TRBJ2-1; size: few; CDR3: CASSPEPDSVSYNEQFF
V: TRBV13; J: TRBJ2-5; size: many; CDR3: CASRRTAPQETQYF
V: TRBV9; J: TRBJ2-5; size: -; CDR3: CARSPRVPGLAEDQETQYF
V: TRBV5-4; J: TRBJ1-2; size: few; CDR3: CASGPIGQGVYDGYTF